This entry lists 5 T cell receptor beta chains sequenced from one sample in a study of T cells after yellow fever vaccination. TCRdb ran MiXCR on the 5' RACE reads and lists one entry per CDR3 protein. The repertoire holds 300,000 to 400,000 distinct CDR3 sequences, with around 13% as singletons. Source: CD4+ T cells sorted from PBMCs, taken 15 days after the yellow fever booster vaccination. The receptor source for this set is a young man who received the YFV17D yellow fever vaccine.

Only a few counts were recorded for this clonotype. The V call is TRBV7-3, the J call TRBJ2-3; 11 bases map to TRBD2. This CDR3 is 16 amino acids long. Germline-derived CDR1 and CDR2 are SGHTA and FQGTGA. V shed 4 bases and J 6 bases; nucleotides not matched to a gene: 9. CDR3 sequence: CASSSGTSGRVDTQYF. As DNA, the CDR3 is TGTGCCAGCAGCTCCGGGACTAGCGGAAGGGTGGATACGCAGTATTTT.

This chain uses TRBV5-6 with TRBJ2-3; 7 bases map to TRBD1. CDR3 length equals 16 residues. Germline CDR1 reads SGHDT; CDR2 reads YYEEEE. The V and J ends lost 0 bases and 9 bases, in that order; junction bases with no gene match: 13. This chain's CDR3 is CASSLEGDRVEGTQYF. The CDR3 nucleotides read TGTGCCAGCAGCTTGGAAGGCGACAGGGTAGAAGGGACGCAGTATTTT.

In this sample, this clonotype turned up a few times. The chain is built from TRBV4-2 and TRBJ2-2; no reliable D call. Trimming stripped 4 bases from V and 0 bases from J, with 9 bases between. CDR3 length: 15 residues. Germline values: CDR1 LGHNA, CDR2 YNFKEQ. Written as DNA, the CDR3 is TGTGCCAGCAGCCGTGGCATAACGAACACCGGGGAGCTGTTTTTT. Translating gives CASSRGITNTGELFF.

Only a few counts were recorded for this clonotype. Here the CDR3 DNA reads TGTGCCAGCAGCCCCCGAGGGACAGAGAACACTGAAGCTTTCTTT. Translation: CASSPRGTENTEAFF. The chain has TRBV7-9 and TRBJ1-1; TRBD1 aligns across 7 bases. CDR1 SEHNR and CDR2 FQNEAQ come from the germline V gene (reference sequence). The CDR3 spans 15 residues. V was pared by 5 bases and J by 1 base, with 7 bases of the junction left unmatched.

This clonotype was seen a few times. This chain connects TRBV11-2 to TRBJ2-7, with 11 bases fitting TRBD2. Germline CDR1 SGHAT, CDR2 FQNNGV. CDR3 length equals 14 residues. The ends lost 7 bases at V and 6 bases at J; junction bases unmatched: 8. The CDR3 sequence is CASTMRLAGLEQYF. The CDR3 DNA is TGTGCCAGCACAATGAGACTAGCGGGGCTCGAGCAGTACTTC.